In this sample, the clone carrying this T cell receptor beta chain turned up a few times. Its antigen is currently unknown. This specimen belongs to a study of blood T cells in healthy people across ages. Study outcomes and limitations: Any conclusive comparison of naive versus antigen-experienced cells was prevented by using unsorted PBMCs. Per million T cells, TCR beta diversity dropped roughly linearly as age increased.

Combining a sample-barcoded 5' primer with a J-beta primer mix, a second PCR ran for 7 to 11 cycles. CDR3-containing paired-end reads numbering at least 2.5 million came from each sample. Each CDR3 protein is one row after TCRdb ran MiXCR on the 5' RACE reads. The repertoire has 1,500,000 or so distinct CDR3 sequences, 55% to 75% of them found once; the top ten carry about 6.7%. The CDR3 loop spans 15 amino acids. Germline CDR1 reads LGHNA; CDR2 reads YNFKEQ. Material: blood. This TCR was sampled from a man aged 18 to 29 in good health. V usage is TRBV4-2 and J usage is TRBJ2-4, with 8 bases identical to TRBD2. The DNA end is a closer match to TRBJ2-7, so the J assignment may be wrong. CDR3 amino acids: CASSQDPGGTYEQYF. Written as DNA, the CDR3 is TGTGCCAGCAGCCAAGACCCGGGGGGGACCTACGAGCAGTACTTC.